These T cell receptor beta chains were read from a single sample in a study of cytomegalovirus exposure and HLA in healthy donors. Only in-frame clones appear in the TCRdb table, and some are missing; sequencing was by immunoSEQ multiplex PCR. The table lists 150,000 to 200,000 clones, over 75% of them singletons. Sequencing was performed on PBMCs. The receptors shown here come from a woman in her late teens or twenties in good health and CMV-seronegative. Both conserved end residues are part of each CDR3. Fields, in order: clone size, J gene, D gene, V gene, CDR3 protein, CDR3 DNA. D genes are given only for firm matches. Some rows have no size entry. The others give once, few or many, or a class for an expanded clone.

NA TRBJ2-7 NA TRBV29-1 CSVRTVSSYEQYF TGCAGCGTCCGGACAGTTAGCTCCTACGAGCAGTACTTC
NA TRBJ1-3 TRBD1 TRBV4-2 CASSPAAGQPSSGNTIYF TGTGCCAGCAGCCCGGCCGCGGGACAGCCAAGCTCTGGAAACACCATATATTTT
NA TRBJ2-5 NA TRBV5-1 CASRPAGNWYQETQYF TGCGCCAGCAGACCCGCGGGGAACTGGTACCAAGAGACCCAGTACTTC
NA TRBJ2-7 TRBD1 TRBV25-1 CASSTGQEYEQYF TGTGCCAGCAGTACGGGACAGGAATACGAGCAGTACTTC
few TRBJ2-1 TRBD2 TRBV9 CASSVTTSVNNEQFF TGTGCCAGCAGCGTTACGACTAGCGTAAACAATGAGCAGTTCTTC
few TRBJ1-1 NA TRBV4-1 CASSQDMGGAFF TGTGCCAGCAGCCAAGATATGGGAGGAGCTTTCTTT
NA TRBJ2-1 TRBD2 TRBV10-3 CAVQVAGRSYNEQFF TGTGCCGTTCAAGTAGCGGGGCGGTCCTACAATGAGCAGTTCTTC
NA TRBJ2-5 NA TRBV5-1 CASSLGERTQYF TGCGCCAGCAGCTTGGGCGAAAGGACCCAGTACTTC
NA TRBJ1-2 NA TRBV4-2 CASSQLTDYGYTF TGTGCCAGCAGCCAGCTAACAGACTATGGCTACACCTTC
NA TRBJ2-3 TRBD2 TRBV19 CASKGGLAGSAGADTQYF TGTGCCAGTAAGGGGGGACTAGCGGGAAGTGCGGGGGCGGATACGCAGTATTTT
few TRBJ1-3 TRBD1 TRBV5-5 CASSLRLPGQGFGNTIYF TGTGCCAGCAGCTTACGGCTACCGGGACAGGGTTTTGGAAACACCATATATTTT